The rows below give T cell receptor beta chains drawn from one sample of a study of control samples from healthy donors and cancer patients. Sequenced by immunoSEQ multiplex PCR; TCRdb stores in-frame clones only, minus some. Of 20,000 or so clones listed, about 88% were seen once; the top ten hold just over 9%. The sample taken for sequencing was PBMCs. The receptors were sampled from a woman between 55 and 75 years old with head and neck cancer. CDR3s include the opening cysteine and the closing phenylalanine or tryptophan. The D gene is left open where the match is weak. Clone size is given for some rows only: seen once, a few or many times, or a class if the clone is expanded.

abundance,j_gene,d_gene,v_gene,CDR3nt,CDR3aa
-,TRBJ1-5,-,TRBV19,TGTGCCAGTAGTATAACAGCGACCACGCAGCCCCAGCATTTT,CASSITATTQPQHF
-,TRBJ2-7,TRBD2,TRBV5-1,TGCGCCAGCAGCTTGGCTAGCGGCCTCTACGAGCAGTACTTC,CASSLASGLYEQYF
-,TRBJ2-2,TRBD1,TRBV7-9,TGTGCCAGCAGCTTAGCAGGACAGGGTGAATGGACCGGGGAGCTGTTTTTT,CASSLAGQGEWTGELFF
once,TRBJ2-2,TRBD1,TRBV5-1,TGCGCCAGCAGCCTCTTGGGACAGGTCACCGGGGAGCTGTTTTTT,CASSLLGQVTGELFF
-,TRBJ1-5,-,TRBV7-2,TGTGCCAGCAGCAAGGACAATCAGCCCCAGCATTTT,CASSKDNQPQHF
-,TRBJ2-1,-,TRBV10-2,TGCGCCAGCAGTGAGAGAGTTCTCAATGAGCAGTTCTTC,CASSERVLNEQFF
-,TRBJ1-1,TRBD1,TRBV25-1,TGTGCCAGCAGTGCCGCAAACAGGGGGACTGAAGCTTTCTTT,CASSAANRGTEAFF
-,TRBJ1-3,-,TRBV25-1,TGTGCCAGCAGTGACCCCACGGGGGGCGGTGGAAACACCATATATTTT,CASSDPTGGGGNTIYF
-,TRBJ2-7,-,TRBV6-6,TGTGCCAGCACCCTCGGGTGGGAGCAGTACTTC,CASTLGWEQYF
-,TRBJ2-5,-,TRBV7-3,TGTGCCAGCAGCTCCACCCCCGAAGAGACCCAGTACTTC,CASSSTPEETQYF
-,TRBJ1-1,TRBD1,TRBV11-2,TGTGCCAGCAGCCTCCGGGACAGGGGTTTTACTGAAGCTTTCTTT,CASSLRDRGFTEAFF
-,TRBJ2-1,-,TRBV5-1,TGCGCCAGCAGCTGGATCGGCAATGAGCAGTTCTTC,CASSWIGNEQFF
-,TRBJ1-5,-,TRBV6-6,TGTGCCAGCAGTTACGGGGGAGGGGGCAATCAGCCCCAGCATTTT,CASSYGGGGNQPQHF
-,TRBJ1-5,-,TRBV28,TGTGCCAGCAGCTCTCCCCCCAGGGTGAGGAGCAATCAGCCCCAGCATTTT,CASSSPPRVRSNQPQHF
-,TRBJ2-7,-,TRBV30,TGTGCCTGGAGTGTTACCGCAGGTTATTCCTACGAGCAGTACTTC,CAWSVTAGYSYEQYF
-,TRBJ1-5,-,TRBV28,TGTGCCAGCAGCAACCGGGCCCCAAATCAGCCCCAGCATTTT,CASSNRAPNQPQHF
once,TRBJ1-1,TRBD1,TRBV4-1,TGCGCCAGCAAGGAGGCTCGCGGGACAGCATTCATGAACACTGAAGCTTTCTTT,CASKEARGTAFMNTEAFF
-,TRBJ1-1,-,TRBV9,TGTGCCAGCAGCGTCTCTTTAGTGAACACTGAAGCTTTCTTT,CASSVSLVNTEAFF
-,TRBJ2-1,-,TRBV7-2,TGTGCCAGCAGTTCAGGGTTCAATGAGCAGTTCTTC,CASSSGFNEQFF
-,TRBJ2-6,-,TRBV15,TGTGCCACCAGCACTCGGGGACCTAGACTCTCTGGGGCCAACGTCCTGACTTTC,CATSTRGPRLSGANVLTF
-,TRBJ1-3,TRBD1,TRBV5-1,TGCGCCAGCAGCTCACAGGGGGACCCTGGAAACACCATATATTTT,CASSSQGDPGNTIYF
-,TRBJ1-2,-,TRBV3-1/TRBV3-2,TGTGCCAGCAGCCAAGGGGGGGACGGCTACACCTTC,CASSQGGDGYTF
-,TRBJ2-1,-,TRBV6-1,TGTGCCAGCAGTGAAGGTTCTGCCCCGAACAATGAGCAGTTCTTC,CASSEGSAPNNEQFF
-,TRBJ1-2,-,TRBV6-4,TGTGCCAGCAGTGAGGAACCCACGGCAAGTGGCTACACCTTC,CASSEEPTASGYTF
few,TRBJ1-5,-,TRBV2,TGTGCCAGCAGTGACTCGGGCGAGGGTCAGCCCCAGCATTTT,CASSDSGEGQPQHF
-,TRBJ1-1,-,TRBV7-9,TGTGCCAGCAGCTTACGGGACTCCGAGGAAGCTTTCTTT,CASSLRDSEEAFF
-,TRBJ1-6,-,TRBV7-3,TGTGCCAGCAGCTTAAGCATCAGTGAAACTTCACCCCTCCACTTT,CASSLSISETSPLHF
-,TRBJ2-3,TRBD2,TRBV4-2,TGTGCCAGCAGCCAAGATGGGACTAGCGGAACAGATACGCAGTATTTT,CASSQDGTSGTDTQYF
-,TRBJ2-1,TRBD2,TRBV5-1,TGCGCCAGCAGCTTGGGACTAGCCGGAGGGGCCAATGAGCAGTTCTTC,CASSLGLAGGANEQFF
few,TRBJ2-1,-,TRBV3-1/TRBV3-2,TGTGCCAGCAGCCAATATACTGAGCAGTTCTTC,CASSQYTEQFF
-,TRBJ1-2,-,TRBV2,TGTGCCAGCAGTGAATACCCGAACTATGGCTACACCTTC,CASSEYPNYGYTF
-,TRBJ2-1,TRBD2,TRBV10-3,TGTGCCATCAGTTTGACTAGCGGGACCTACAATGAGCAGTTCTTC,CAISLTSGTYNEQFF
-,TRBJ1-5,-,TRBV30,TGTGCCTGGAGTGTAAGTGGTAGCAATCAGCCCCAGCATTTT,CAWSVSGSNQPQHF
-,TRBJ1-4,-,TRBV20-1,TGCAGTGCTAGTCAGTTGCAAGAAAAACTGTTTTTT,CSASQLQEKLFF
-,TRBJ2-5,TRBD2,TRBV7-7,TGTGCCAGCAGCCCTACCCGCATAGCGGGACACCGCCAAGAGACCCAGTACTTC,CASSPTRIAGHRQETQYF
-,TRBJ2-2,-,TRBV27,TGTGCCAGCAGTCGAACGGGCGGGGAGCTGTTTTTT,CASSRTGGELFF
-,TRBJ2-2,TRBD1,TRBV7-3,TGTGCCAGCAGCCTTTGGACAGGGGGCATGGCCGGGGAGCTGTTTTTT,CASSLWTGGMAGELFF
few,TRBJ2-1,-,TRBV19,TGTGCCACAGTGAGGGGAGGTGAGCAGTTCTTC,CATVRGGEQFF
-,TRBJ2-2,-,TRBV18,TGTGCCAGCTCACCACCTGGCGTCGATAGGGTCTACACCGGGGAGCTGTTTTTT,CASSPPGVDRVYTGELFF
-,TRBJ2-2,-,TRBV9,TGTGCCAGCAGCGTAGAACTAGGGACCGGGGAGCTGTTTTTT,CASSVELGTGELFF
-,TRBJ1-1,-,TRBV28,TGTGCCAGCAGTTTGTACCAGAACACTGAAGCTTTCTTT,CASSLYQNTEAFF
-,TRBJ2-6,-,TRBV19,TGTGCCAGTAGCAAACCAGGAGCTGGGGCCAACGTCCTGACTTTC,CASSKPGAGANVLTF
-,TRBJ1-6,TRBD1,TRBV7-8,TGTGCCAGCAGCTTAGGGACAGGGGCTTACTACTATAATTCACCCCTCCACTTT,CASSLGTGAYYYNSPLHF
-,TRBJ2-7,-,TRBV28,TGTGCCAGCAGTTTACCGGGGCGGTACGAGCAGTACTTC,CASSLPGRYEQYF
-,TRBJ2-3,TRBD2,TRBV28,TGTGCCAGCAGTTCGGCGGGACTAACCACAGATACGCAGTATTTT,CASSSAGLTTDTQYF
-,TRBJ2-2,-,TRBV7-6,TGTGCCAGCAGCTTAGCGTCGGCCCCTGGGGCCACCGGGGAGCTGTTTTTT,CASSLASAPGATGELFF
-,TRBJ2-5,TRBD2,TRBV6-5,TGTGCAGCGCGAGGACTAGGGCCGGAGACCCAGTACTTC,CAARGLGPETQYF
-,TRBJ2-7,-,TRBV6-6,TGTGCCAGCAGTTACGTACAGGGCTACGAGCAGTACTTC,CASSYVQGYEQYF
-,TRBJ1-2,-,TRBV25-1,TGTGCCAGCAGCTTACTCACAGGGACTGGCTACACCTTC,CASSLLTGTGYTF
-,TRBJ1-1,-,TRBV5-1,TGCGCCAGCCAAAGAATTATGAACACTGAAGCTTTCTTT,CASQRIMNTEAFF